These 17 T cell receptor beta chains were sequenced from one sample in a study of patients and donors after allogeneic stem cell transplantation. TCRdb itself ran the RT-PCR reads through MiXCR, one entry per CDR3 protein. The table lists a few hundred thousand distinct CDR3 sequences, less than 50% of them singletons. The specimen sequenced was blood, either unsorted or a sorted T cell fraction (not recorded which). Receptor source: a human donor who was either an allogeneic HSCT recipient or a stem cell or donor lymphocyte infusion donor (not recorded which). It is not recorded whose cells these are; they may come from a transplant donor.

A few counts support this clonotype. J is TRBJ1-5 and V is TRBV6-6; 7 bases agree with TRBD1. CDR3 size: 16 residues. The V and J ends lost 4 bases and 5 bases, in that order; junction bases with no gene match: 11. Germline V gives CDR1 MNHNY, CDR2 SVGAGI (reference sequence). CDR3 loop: CASSSPPGGADQPQHF. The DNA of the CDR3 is TGTGCCAGCAGTTCCCCACCAGGGGGAGCGGATCAGCCCCAGCATTTT.

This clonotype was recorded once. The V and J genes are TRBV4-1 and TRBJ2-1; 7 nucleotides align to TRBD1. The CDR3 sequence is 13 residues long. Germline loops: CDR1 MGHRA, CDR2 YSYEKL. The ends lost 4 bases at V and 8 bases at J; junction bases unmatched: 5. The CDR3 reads CASSPHRGYEQFF. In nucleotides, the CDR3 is TGCGCCAGCAGCCCCCACAGGGGATATGAGCAGTTCTTC.

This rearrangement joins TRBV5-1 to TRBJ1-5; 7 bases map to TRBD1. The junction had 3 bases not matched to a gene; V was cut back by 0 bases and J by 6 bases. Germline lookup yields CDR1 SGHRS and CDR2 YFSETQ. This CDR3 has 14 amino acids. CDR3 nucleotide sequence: TGCGCCAGCAGCTTGGTAGGGGGCGGTCAGCCCCAGCATTTT. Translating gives CASSLVGGGQPQHF. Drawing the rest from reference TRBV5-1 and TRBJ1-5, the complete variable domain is KAGVTQTPRYLIKTRGQQVTLSCSPISGHRSVSWYQQTPGQGLQFLFEYFSETQRNKGNFPGRFSGRQFSNSRSEMNVSTLELGDSALYLCASSLVGGGQPQHFGDGTRLSIL.

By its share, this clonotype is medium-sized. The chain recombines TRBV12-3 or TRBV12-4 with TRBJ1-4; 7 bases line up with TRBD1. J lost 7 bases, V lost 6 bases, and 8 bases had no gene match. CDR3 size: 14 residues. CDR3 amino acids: CASSPGTVAEKLFF. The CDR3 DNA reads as TGTGCCAGCAGCCCCGGGACAGTAGCTGAAAAACTGTTTTTT.

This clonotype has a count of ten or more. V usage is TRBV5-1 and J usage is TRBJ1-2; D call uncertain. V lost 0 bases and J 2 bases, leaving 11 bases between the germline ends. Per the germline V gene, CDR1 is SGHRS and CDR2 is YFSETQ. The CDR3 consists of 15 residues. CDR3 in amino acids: CASSLDGRPNYGYTF. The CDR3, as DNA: TGCGCCAGCAGCTTGGACGGCAGACCCAACTATGGCTACACCTTC.

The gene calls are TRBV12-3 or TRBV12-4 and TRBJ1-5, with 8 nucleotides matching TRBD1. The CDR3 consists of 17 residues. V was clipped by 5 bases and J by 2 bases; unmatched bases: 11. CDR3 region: CASSKDRAGLGNQPQHF. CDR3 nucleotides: TGTGCCAGCAGTAAGGACAGGGCGGGTTTGGGCAATCAGCCCCAGCATTTT.

CDR3 sequence (DNA): TGTGCCAGCAGTTTTCAGGACCGCGCTGAGGACGAGCAGTACTTC. It codes for CASSFQDRAEDEQYF. The chain carries TRBV28 and TRBJ2-7; no definite D call. The germline CDR1 and CDR2 sequences are MDHEN and SYDVKM. With 3 bases removed from V and 5 bases from J, the gap between germline ends came to 17 bases. The CDR3 runs to 15 residues.

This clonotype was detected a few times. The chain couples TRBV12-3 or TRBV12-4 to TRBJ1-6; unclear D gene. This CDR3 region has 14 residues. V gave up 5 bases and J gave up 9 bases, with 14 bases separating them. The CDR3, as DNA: TGTGCCAGCAGTCCCCTTACGCCTCTTTCACCCCTCCACTTT. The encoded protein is CASSPLTPLSPLHF.

CDR3 nucleotide sequence: TGTGCCAGCAGTCCCGGGACAGACGACACAGATACGCAGTATTTT. It encodes CASSPGTDDTDTQYF. V is TRBV6-5 and J is TRBJ2-3, with 7 bases that match TRBD1. Germline V CDR1 and CDR2: MNHEY, SVGAGI. The CDR3 has 15 amino acids. Trimming took 5 bases from V and 2 from J; bases not matched to a gene: 7.

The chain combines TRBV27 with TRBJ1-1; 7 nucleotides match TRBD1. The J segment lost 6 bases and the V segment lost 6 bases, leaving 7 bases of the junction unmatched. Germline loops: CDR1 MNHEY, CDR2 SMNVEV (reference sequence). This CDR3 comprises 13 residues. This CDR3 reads CASRPRQGPEAFF. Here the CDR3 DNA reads TGTGCCAGCAGGCCGAGACAGGGACCTGAAGCTTTCTTT.

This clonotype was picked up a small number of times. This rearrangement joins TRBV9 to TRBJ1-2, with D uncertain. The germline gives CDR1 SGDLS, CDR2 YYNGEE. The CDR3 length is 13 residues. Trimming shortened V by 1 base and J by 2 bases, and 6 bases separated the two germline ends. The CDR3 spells CASSVRGNYGYTF. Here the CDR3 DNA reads TGTGCCAGCAGCGTACGAGGAAACTATGGCTACACCTTC.

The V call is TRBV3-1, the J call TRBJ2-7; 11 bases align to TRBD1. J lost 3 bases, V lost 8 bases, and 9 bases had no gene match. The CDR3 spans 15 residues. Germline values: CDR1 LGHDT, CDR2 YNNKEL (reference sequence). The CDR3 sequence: CASGQGAAFYYEQYF. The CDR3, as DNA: TGTGCCAGCGGACAGGGGGCCGCCTTCTACTACGAGCAGTACTTC.

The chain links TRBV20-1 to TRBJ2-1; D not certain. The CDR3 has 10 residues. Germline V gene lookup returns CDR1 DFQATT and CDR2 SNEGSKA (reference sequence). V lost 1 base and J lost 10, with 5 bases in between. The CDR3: CSARVTEQFF. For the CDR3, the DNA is TGCAGTGCTAGAGTAACCGAGCAGTTCTTC.

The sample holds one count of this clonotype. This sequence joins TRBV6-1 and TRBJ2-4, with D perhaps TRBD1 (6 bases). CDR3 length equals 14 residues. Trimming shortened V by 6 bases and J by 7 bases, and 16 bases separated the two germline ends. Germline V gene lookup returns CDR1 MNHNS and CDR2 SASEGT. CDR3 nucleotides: TGTGCCAGCAGCGTAACAGGGTACAGGAACATTCAGTACTTC. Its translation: CASSVTGYRNIQYF.

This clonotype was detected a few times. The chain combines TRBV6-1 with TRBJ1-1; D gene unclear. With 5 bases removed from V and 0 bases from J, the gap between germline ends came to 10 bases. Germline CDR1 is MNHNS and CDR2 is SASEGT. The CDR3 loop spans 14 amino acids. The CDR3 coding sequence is TGTGCCAGCAGTTTTACCTGGATGAACACTGAAGCTTTCTTT. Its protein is CASSFTWMNTEAFF.

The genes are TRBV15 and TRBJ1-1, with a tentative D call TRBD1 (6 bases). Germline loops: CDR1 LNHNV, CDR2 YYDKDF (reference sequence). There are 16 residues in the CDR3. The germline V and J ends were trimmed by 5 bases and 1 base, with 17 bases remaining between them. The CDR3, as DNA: TGTGCCACCAGCTCCCACCCCGGGGGCGGGAACACTGAAGCTTTCTTT. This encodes CATSSHPGGGNTEAFF.

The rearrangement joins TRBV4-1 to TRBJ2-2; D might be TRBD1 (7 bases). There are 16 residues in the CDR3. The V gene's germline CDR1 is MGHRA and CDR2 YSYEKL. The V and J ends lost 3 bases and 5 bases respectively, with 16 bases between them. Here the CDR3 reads CASSQEGAGWTGELFF. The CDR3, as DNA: TGCGCCAGCAGCCAGGAGGGGGCAGGATGGACCGGGGAGCTGTTTTTT.